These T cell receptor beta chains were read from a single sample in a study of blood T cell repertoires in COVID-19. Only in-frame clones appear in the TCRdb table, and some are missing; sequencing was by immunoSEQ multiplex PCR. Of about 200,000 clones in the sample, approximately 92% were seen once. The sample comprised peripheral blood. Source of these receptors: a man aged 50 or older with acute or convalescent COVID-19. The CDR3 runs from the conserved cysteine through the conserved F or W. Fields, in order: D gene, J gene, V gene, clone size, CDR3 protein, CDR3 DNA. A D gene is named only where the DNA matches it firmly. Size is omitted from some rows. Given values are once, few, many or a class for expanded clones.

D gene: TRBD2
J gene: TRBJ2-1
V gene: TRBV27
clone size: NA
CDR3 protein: CASSSTSGSYNEQFF
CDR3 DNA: TGTGCCAGCAGTTCCACTAGCGGCTCCTACAATGAGCAGTTCTTC

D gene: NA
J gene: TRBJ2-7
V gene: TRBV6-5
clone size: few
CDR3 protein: CASSLGTPAYEQYF
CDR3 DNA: TGTGCCAGCAGTCTAGGGACACCAGCCTACGAGCAGTACTTC

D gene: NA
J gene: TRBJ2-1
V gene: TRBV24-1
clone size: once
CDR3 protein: CATSDPSGLGSYNEQFF
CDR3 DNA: TGTGCCACCAGTGATCCCAGCGGGCTGGGCTCCTACAATGAGCAGTTCTTC

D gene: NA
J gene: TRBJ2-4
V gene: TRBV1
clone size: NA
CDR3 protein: CTSSQPDRGINIQYF
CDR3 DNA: TGCACCAGCAGCCAACCAGACAGAGGTATAAACATTCAGTACTTC

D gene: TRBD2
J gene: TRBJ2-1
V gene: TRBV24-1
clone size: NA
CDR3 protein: CATSDQGLAEVEQFF
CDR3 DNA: TGTGCCACCAGTGATCAGGGACTAGCGGAGGTGGAGCAGTTCTTC

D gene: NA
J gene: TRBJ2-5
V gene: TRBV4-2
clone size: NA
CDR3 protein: CASSQEGGGGFETQYF
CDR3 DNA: TGTGCCAGCAGCCAAGAAGGAGGGGGCGGGTTCGAGACCCAGTACTTC

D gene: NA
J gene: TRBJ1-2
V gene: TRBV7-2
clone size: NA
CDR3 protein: CASSPGPNYGYTF
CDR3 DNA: TGTGCCAGCAGCCCAGGCCCTAACTATGGCTACACCTTC

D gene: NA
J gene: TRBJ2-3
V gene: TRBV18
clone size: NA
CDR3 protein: CASSPPNSQTDTQYF
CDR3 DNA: TGTGCCAGCTCACCACCGAACAGTCAGACAGATACGCAGTATTTT

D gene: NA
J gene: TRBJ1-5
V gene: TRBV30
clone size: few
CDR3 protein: CAWRPGINQPQHF
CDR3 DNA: TGTGCCTGGAGGCCGGGAATCAATCAGCCCCAGCATTTT

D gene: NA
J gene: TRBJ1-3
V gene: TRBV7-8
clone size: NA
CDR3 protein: CASSLVGSSGNTIYF
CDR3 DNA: TGTGCCAGCAGCTTAGTGGGGAGCTCTGGAAACACCATATATTTT

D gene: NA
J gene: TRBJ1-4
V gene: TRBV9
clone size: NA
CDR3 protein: CASSLSQGIDEKLFF
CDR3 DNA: TGTGCCAGCAGCCTATCACAGGGAATAGATGAAAAACTGTTTTTT

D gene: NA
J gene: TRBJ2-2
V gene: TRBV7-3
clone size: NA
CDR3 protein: CASSFGTQNTGELFF
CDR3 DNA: TGTGCCAGCAGCTTTGGGACACAGAACACCGGGGAGCTGTTTTTT

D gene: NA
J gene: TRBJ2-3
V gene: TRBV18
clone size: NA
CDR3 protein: CASSPPSLDTQYF
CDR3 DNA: TGTGCCAGCTCACCACCGAGCTTAGATACGCAGTATTTT

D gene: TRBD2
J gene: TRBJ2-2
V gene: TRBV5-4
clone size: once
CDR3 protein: CASSSGLAGVNTGELFF
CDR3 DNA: TGTGCCAGCAGCTCAGGACTAGCGGGGGTGAACACCGGGGAGCTGTTTTTT

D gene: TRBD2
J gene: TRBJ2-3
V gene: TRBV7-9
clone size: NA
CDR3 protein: CASSPGTSALTDTQYF
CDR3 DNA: TGTGCCAGCAGCCCAGGGACTAGCGCCCTCACAGATACGCAGTATTTT

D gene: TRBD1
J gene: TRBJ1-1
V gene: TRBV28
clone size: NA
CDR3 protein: CASRDRDEAFF
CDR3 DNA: TGTGCCAGCAGAGACAGGGACGAAGCTTTCTTT